This T cell receptor (beta chain) comes out of a study of blood T cell repertoires in COVID-19. Deletions cut 1 base from V and 2 bases from J, with 9 bases between. The CDR3 is made up of 15 amino acids. CDR1 is SGHRS, CDR2 YFSETQ, per germline. In the original workflow: Reference gene primer amplification in the assay estimated nucleated cell counts. Profiled with immunoSEQ multiplex PCR; TCRdb holds only in-frame clones, not every one. V and J calls and clone size are copied from that table; D and trimming were computed from the DNA. The repertoire has 140,000 to 150,000 clones, roughly 88% of them found once; the top ten carry roughly a tenth.

Sequencing was performed on peripheral blood. The gene calls are TRBV5-1 and TRBJ2-2, with a possible D match to TRBD2 (6 bases). This sequence was found in a man in his fifties or sixties with active or convalescent COVID-19. DNA for the CDR3: TGCGCCAGCAGCTTGAGCGGGCATAACACCGGGGAGCTGTTTTTT. Translation: CASSLSGHNTGELFF.